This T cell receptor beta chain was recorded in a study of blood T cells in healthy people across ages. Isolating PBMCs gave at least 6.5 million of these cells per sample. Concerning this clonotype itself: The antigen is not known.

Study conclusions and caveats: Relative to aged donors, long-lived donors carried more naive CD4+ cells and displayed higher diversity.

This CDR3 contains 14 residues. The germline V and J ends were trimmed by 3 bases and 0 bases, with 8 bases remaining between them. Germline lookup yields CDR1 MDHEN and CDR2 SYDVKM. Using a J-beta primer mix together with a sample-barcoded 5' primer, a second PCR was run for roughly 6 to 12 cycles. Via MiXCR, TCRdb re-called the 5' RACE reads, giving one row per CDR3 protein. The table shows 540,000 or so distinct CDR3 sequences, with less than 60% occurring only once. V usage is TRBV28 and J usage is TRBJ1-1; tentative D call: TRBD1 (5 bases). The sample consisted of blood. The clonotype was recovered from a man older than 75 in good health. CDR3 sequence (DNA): TGTGCCAGCAGTTTTCGGGGGTTGAACACTGAAGCTTTCTTT. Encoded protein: CASSFRGLNTEAFF.